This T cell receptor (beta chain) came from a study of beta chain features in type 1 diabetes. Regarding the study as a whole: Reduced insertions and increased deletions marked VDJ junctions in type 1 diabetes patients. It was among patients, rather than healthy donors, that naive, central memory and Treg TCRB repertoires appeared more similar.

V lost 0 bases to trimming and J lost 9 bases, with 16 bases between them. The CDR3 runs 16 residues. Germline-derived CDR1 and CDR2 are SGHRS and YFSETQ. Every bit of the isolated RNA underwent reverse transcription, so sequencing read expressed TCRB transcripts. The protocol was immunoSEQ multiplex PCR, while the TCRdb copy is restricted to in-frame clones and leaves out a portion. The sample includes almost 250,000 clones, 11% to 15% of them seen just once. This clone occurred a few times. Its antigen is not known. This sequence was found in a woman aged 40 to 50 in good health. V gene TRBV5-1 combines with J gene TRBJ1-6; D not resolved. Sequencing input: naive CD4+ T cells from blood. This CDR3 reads CASSLEPQEVGSPLHF. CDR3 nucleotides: TGCGCCAGCAGCTTGGAACCCCAGGAGGTGGGTTCACCCCTCCACTTT.